Listed here are 25 T cell receptor beta chains from one sample, sequenced in a study of blood T cells in healthy people across ages. It was with a sample-barcoded 5' primer and a J-beta primer mix that a second PCR of about 7 to 12 cycles was run. MiXCR was run by TCRdb on the 5' RACE reads, yielding one entry per CDR3 protein. The table lists more than 500,000 distinct CDR3 sequences, approximately 25% of them singletons, with around 20% in the top ten. The specimen sequenced was blood. All receptors come from a woman in her 70s in good health.

The CDR3 sequence: CSVVGGRANEKLFF. The CDR3 bases are TGCAGCGTTGTCGGTGGCAGGGCTAATGAAAAACTGTTTTTT. The chain joins TRBV29-1 to TRBJ1-4; possible D gene TRBD1, 5 bases. V shed 4 bases and J shed 3 bases, with 12 bases lying between them. Germline loops: CDR1 SQVTM, CDR2 ANQGSEA. The length of the CDR3 is 14 residues.

This clonotype turned up a few times. This sequence joins TRBV29-1 and TRBJ2-5, with TRBD2 matching 12 bases. This CDR3 has 13 amino acids. V shed 6 bases and J 4 bases; nucleotides not matched to a gene: 3. In germline, CDR1 is SQVTM, CDR2 ANQGSEA. This CDR3 reads CSVETSGGETQYF. As DNA, the CDR3 is TGCAGCGTCGAGACTAGCGGGGGAGAGACCCAGTACTTC. The variable domain in full, with the rest retrieved from reference TRBV29-1 and TRBJ2-5, is SAVISQKPSRDICQRGTSLTIQCQVDSQVTMMFWYRQQPGQSLTLIATANQGSEATYESGFVIDKFPISRPNLTFSTLTVSNMSPEDSSIYLCSVETSGGETQYFGPGTRLLVL.

This rearrangement joins TRBV4-2 to TRBJ1-2, with 7 positions matching TRBD1. Trimming took 2 bases from V and 5 from J; bases not matched to a gene: 14. Looked up from germline, CDR1 is LGHNA and CDR2 is YNFKEQ. CDR3 length: 17 residues. The DNA of the CDR3 is TGTGCCAGCAGCCAACCCGGGACAGCGACCTTAGGGTATGGCTACACCTTC. Encoded protein: CASSQPGTATLGYGYTF.

In its sample, this clonotype was seen many times. The gene calls are TRBV10-3 and TRBJ2-5, with D perhaps matching TRBD1 (5 bases). V shed 2 bases and J shed 5 bases, with 9 bases lying between them. The CDR3 has 13 residues. Germline values: CDR1 ENHRY, CDR2 SYGVKD. The CDR3 DNA follows: TGTGCCATCAGTGAGGGGGCGGACGAGACCCAGTACTTC. Protein product: CAISEGADETQYF.

The genes are TRBV29-1 and TRBJ2-1, with 12 bases matching TRBD1. The CDR3 runs to 16 residues. V shed 0 bases and J 6 bases; nucleotides not matched to a gene: 6. From germline, CDR1 is SQVTM and CDR2 ANQGSEA. As DNA, the CDR3 is TGCAGCGTTGAAGATGCGGGACAGGGGGCTGTCAATGAGCAGTTCTTC. Its protein is CSVEDAGQGAVNEQFF.

The chain links TRBV7-2 to TRBJ1-2; 8 bases align to TRBD1. This CDR3 has 16 residues. From germline, CDR1 is SGHTA and CDR2 FQGNSA. Trimming took 1 base from V and 8 from J; bases not matched to a gene: 12. Here the CDR3 DNA reads TGTGCCAGCAGCTTAGATTGGTCAGCCAGGGGGCGCGGCTACACCTTC. This codes for CASSLDWSARGRGYTF. Using reference TRBV7-2 and TRBJ1-2 for the parts outside the CDR3, the full variable domain is GAGVSQSPSNKVTEKGKDVELRCDPISGHTALYWYRQSLGQGLEFLIYFQGNSAPDKSGLPSDRFSAERTGGSVSTLTIQRTQQEDSAVYLCASSLDWSARGRGYTFGSGTRLTVV.

The V gene is TRBV20-1, the J gene TRBJ2-5; 13 bases map to TRBD2. CDR3 length equals 17 residues. J gave up 2 bases and V 0 bases, and 6 bases lay outside the gene matches. CDR1 is DFQATT, CDR2 SNEGSKA, per germline (reference sequence). CDR3 residues: CSARDRTSGGVQETQYF. The DNA of the CDR3 is TGCAGTGCTAGAGATCGGACTAGCGGGGGAGTACAAGAGACCCAGTACTTC.

The genes are TRBV5-5 and TRBJ1-1; D ambiguous. Germline CDR1 and CDR2: SGHKS and YYEKEE (reference sequence). The CDR3 consists of 14 residues. The ends were cut back, 0 bases at V and 2 bases at J, with 8 bases in the middle. CDR3 in amino acids: CASSLDPQNTEAFF. The DNA of the CDR3 is TGTGCCAGCAGCTTGGACCCTCAAAACACTGAAGCTTTCTTT.

This clonotype came up a few times. CDR3 sequence (DNA): TGTGCCAGCAGGGATCTCGGAGAGACCCAGTACTTC. The encoded protein is CASRDLGETQYF. The V gene is TRBV12-3 or TRBV12-4, the J gene TRBJ2-5; D not resolved. V lost 6 bases and J 4 bases, leaving 9 bases between the germline ends. The CDR3 length is 12 residues.

This chain links TRBV29-1 with TRBJ1-2; TRBD1 aligns across 7 bases. There are 14 residues in the CDR3. Germline loops: CDR1 SQVTM, CDR2 ANQGSEA. V shed 5 bases, J shed 2 bases, and the junction held 8 bases outside the gene matches. The CDR3 region is CSVLRGTSNYGYTF. CDR3 nucleotide sequence: TGCAGCGTTCTCAGGGGGACCTCAAACTATGGCTACACCTTC.

This clonotype appeared a few times. The genes are TRBV12-3 or TRBV12-4 and TRBJ1-1, with D tentatively TRBD1 (5 bases). V lost 6 bases, J lost 7 bases, and 15 bases lay in between. The CDR3 loop spans 13 amino acids. The CDR3 DNA sequence: TGTGCCAGCAGCGACAACTCCCAGGGTGAAGCTTTCTTT. Translation gives CASSDNSQGEAFF.

This chain connects TRBV19 to TRBJ2-5, with D tentatively TRBD2 (5 bases). CDR1 and CDR2 (germline): LNHDA, SQIVND (reference sequence). This CDR3 contains 14 residues. The V end was cut by 2 bases, the J end by 5 bases, with 12 bases between. The CDR3 DNA reads TGTGCCAGTAGTATAACGGTGGGAGTGGAGACCCAGTACTTC. It yields the protein CASSITVGVETQYF. Drawing the rest from reference TRBV19 and TRBJ2-5, the complete variable domain is DGGITQSPKYLFRKEGQNVTLSCEQNLNHDAMYWYRQDPGQGLRLIYYSQIVNDFQKGDIAEGYSVSREKKESFPLTVTSAQKNPTAFYLCASSITVGVETQYFGPGTRLLVL.

The V gene is TRBV6-5, the J gene TRBJ2-3, with 8 bases that match TRBD2. Trimming cost V 10 bases and J 0 bases; bases outside gene matches: 3. Per germline, CDR1 MNHEY and CDR2 SVGAGI. The CDR3 is 13 amino acids. DNA for the CDR3: TGTGCCACTCGGGGGGGGAGCACAGATACGCAGTATTTT. Amino acid sequence: CATRGGSTDTQYF.

This clonotype was counted many times. V gene TRBV20-1 combines with J gene TRBJ2-3; D possibly corresponds to TRBD1 (5 bases). CDR3 length: 15 residues. Per germline, CDR1 DFQATT and CDR2 SNEGSKA (reference sequence). Trimming cost V 3 bases and J 1 base, with 14 bases left between them. The CDR3 is CSASTPSTGTDTQYF. The CDR3 DNA reads TGCAGTGCTAGTACCCCCTCGACAGGCACAGATACGCAGTATTTT.

The chain couples TRBV19 to TRBJ1-1; TRBD1 matches at 8 bases. The junction had 3 bases not matched to a gene; V was cut back by 5 bases and J by 1 base. The CDR3 runs to 14 residues. Germline V CDR1 and CDR2: LNHDA, SQIVND (reference sequence). CDR3 sequence (DNA): TGTGCCAGTAGTGACAGGGGCGCGAACACTGAAGCTTTCTTT. Protein sequence: CASSDRGANTEAFF.

V is TRBV6-6 and J is TRBJ2-3; unclear D gene. CDR1 and CDR2 from the germline V gene are MNHNY and SVGAGI (reference sequence). This CDR3 contains 12 residues. The V end lost 7 bases, the J end lost 2 bases, and 7 bases lay between the germline ends. The CDR3 reads CASTQITDTQYF. The CDR3, as DNA: TGTGCCAGCACCCAGATCACAGATACGCAGTATTTT.

This clonotype was detected only a few times. The chain couples TRBV12-3 or TRBV12-4 to TRBJ1-2; D gene ambiguous. CDR3 length: 13 amino acids. V gave up 3 bases and J gave up 7 bases, with 12 bases separating them. The CDR3 region has the DNA TGTGCCAGCAGTTTGATAGGTCTAACTGGCTACACCTTC. This encodes CASSLIGLTGYTF.

V gene TRBV29-1 combines with J gene TRBJ2-7; 9 bases fit TRBD1. Germline values: CDR1 SQVTM, CDR2 ANQGSEA. V lost 5 bases and J lost 6; bases outside the gene matches: 8. CDR3 length equals 13 residues. CDR3 bases: TGCAGCGTTCTAGGGGGGACAGGGCCCGAGCAGTACTTC. Translation: CSVLGGTGPEQYF.

This clonotype was counted only a few times. The chain links TRBV20-1 to TRBJ1-6; 8 bases fit TRBD1. Trimming at V came to 1 base and at J to 4 bases, leaving 9 bases not matched to a gene. CDR1 and CDR2 (germline): DFQATT, SNEGSKA (reference sequence). This CDR3 spans 17 amino acids. The CDR3, as DNA: TGCAGTGCTAGAGGGGGGACAGGAAGCTCTTATAATTCACCCCTCCACTTT. Translated, it gives CSARGGTGSSYNSPLHF.

As to this clonotype: The junction and the germline gene differ at one end; a read error may be behind it. V and J are TRBV5-4 and TRBJ2-5; 10 bases are a match to TRBD2. The CDR3 length is 14 residues. Germline values: CDR1 SGHNT, CDR2 YYREEE (reference sequence). For the CDR3, the DNA is TGTGCCAGCAGCGCTAGCGGGGGCCAAGAGGCCCAGTACTTC. Its protein product is CASSASGGQEAQYF.

In regard to this clonotype: A much larger clone is a single base away; this may be a read error. V gene TRBV9 combines with J gene TRBJ1-6; unclear D gene. Germline CDR1 reads SGDLS; CDR2 reads YYNGEE. Deletions cut 3 bases from V and 4 bases from J, with 8 bases between. The CDR3 is 14 amino acids. The chain's CDR3 is CASSERGYNSPLHF. The CDR3 region has the DNA TGTGCCAGCAGCGAGCGAGGATATAATTCACCCCTCCACTTT.

This chain connects TRBV7-2 to TRBJ1-4, with 7 bases fitting TRBD1. The CDR3 covers 12 residues. From germline, CDR1 is SGHTA and CDR2 FQGNSA. The V and J ends lost 5 bases and 12 bases, in that order; junction bases with no gene match: 6. The CDR3 region has the DNA TGTGCCAGCAGCCTTCAGGGGGGGGAACTGTTTTTT. It specifies CASSLQGGELFF.

In this sample, this clonotype turned up a few times. The CDR3 DNA is TGTCTTGGGGGGTGTAGCAATCAGCCCCAGCATTTT. It translates to CLGGCSNQPQHF. The chain is built from TRBV22-1 and TRBJ1-5. TRBV22-1 is deemed a pseudogene. This CDR3 comprises 12 residues.

The chain couples TRBV30 to TRBJ2-5; 9 bases agree with TRBD1. Matching the DNA end better, TRBJ2-7 makes the J call doubtful. Per germline, CDR1 GTSNPN and CDR2 SVGIG (reference sequence). CDR3 size: 12 residues. The CDR3 coding sequence is TGTGCCCTAGGACAGGGGTTCCACGAGCAGTACTTC. Residues: CALGQGFHEQYF.

This clonotype was counted a few times. The J gene is TRBJ2-1, the V gene TRBV29-1; D remains ambiguous. Gene TRBJ2-5 matches the end of the DNA better, so the J call may be wrong. Germline V gene data show CDR1 as SQVTM and CDR2 as ANQGSEA. CDR3 size: 12 residues. CDR3 loop: CSVLKHTETQYF. The CDR3 nucleotides read TGCAGCGTACTTAAGCATACAGAGACCCAGTACTTC.